This TCR beta chain was identified during a study of blood T cell repertoires in COVID-19. On the study more broadly: Sample material is recorded as cDNA or gDNA derived from T cells, B-cell-depleted T cells, or PBMCs.

The protocol was immunoSEQ multiplex PCR, while the TCRdb copy is restricted to in-frame clones and leaves out a portion. The sample has under 100,000 clones; roughly 89% are singletons. V lost 7 bases and J lost 5; bases outside the gene matches: 5. From germline, CDR1 is MNHNY and CDR2 SVGAGI (reference sequence). This CDR3 is 15 amino acids long. This receptor was identified in a woman aged 65 to 85 with acute or convalescent COVID-19. The rearrangement links TRBV6-6 to TRBJ2-1, with 13 nucleotides matching TRBD2. The specimen was peripheral blood. The CDR3 nucleotides read TGTGCCAGCACCACGGGGACTAGCGGGAACAATGAGCAGTTCTTC. This codes for CASTTGTSGNNEQFF.